Listed below are T cell receptor beta chains from one sample, sequenced in a study of T cell repertoires in cytomegalovirus infection. Each CDR3 protein is one row after TCRdb ran MiXCR on the reads. The sample lists around 450,000 distinct CDR3 sequences; roughly 30% were seen once. Sequencing input: PBMCs. The receptor source for this set is a human donor in good health (CMV status not recorded). Some clones in this sample may be carry-over from other donors' samples. The CDR3 runs from the conserved cysteine through the conserved F or W. A D gene is named only where the DNA matches it firmly. Some rows mark clone size as missing; the rest say once, few, many or name a class of expanded clone.

J: TRBJ2-2
size: -
D: TRBD1
V: TRBV5-6
DNA: TGTGCCAGCAGCTTGGCATGGACAGGGAGGCTGTTTTTT
CDR3: CASSLAWTGRLFF

J: TRBJ2-2
size: medium-sized
D: -
V: TRBV12-3/TRBV12-4
DNA: TGTGCCAGCAGTCAGGGGAGCGGGGAGCTGTTTTTT
CDR3: CASSQGSGELFF

J: TRBJ2-1
size: many
D: -
V: TRBV4-2
DNA: TGTGCCAGCAGCCAAGATGAATTAGGCGGTATTGACTACAATGAGCAGTTCTTC
CDR3: CASSQDELGGIDYNEQFF

J: TRBJ2-1
size: few
D: TRBD1
V: TRBV24-1
DNA: TGTGCCACCAGTGATTTGGGAGGACAGGGGGCCTACAATGAGCAGTTCTTC
CDR3: CATSDLGGQGAYNEQFF

J: TRBJ1-6
size: -
D: -
V: TRBV6-6
DNA: TGTGCCACCAGCACGGCAGGGCGGAATTCACCCCTCCACTTT
CDR3: CATSTAGRNSPLHF

J: TRBJ2-1
size: -
D: -
V: TRBV5-4
DNA: TGTGCCAGCAGCTTTTACAGTGACGCAAACAATGAGCAGTTCTTC
CDR3: CASSFYSDANNEQFF

J: TRBJ1-2
size: -
D: -
V: TRBV4-1
DNA: TGCGCCAGCAGCCGTCCAGATAACTATGGCTACACCTTC
CDR3: CASSRPDNYGYTF

J: TRBJ1-1
size: -
D: TRBD1
V: TRBV7-2
DNA: TGTGCCAGCAGCTGGAGGGGGCGCGGGACTGAAGCTTTCTTT
CDR3: CASSWRGRGTEAFF

J: TRBJ1-1
size: -
D: -
V: TRBV12-3/TRBV12-4
DNA: TGTGCCAGCAGTTTAACGTCGATGAACACTGAAGCTTTCTTT
CDR3: CASSLTSMNTEAFF

J: TRBJ2-7
size: many
D: -
V: TRBV7-2
DNA: TGTGCCAGCAGCTTACAGAGGGGCTCAAATATTTACGAGCAGTACTTC
CDR3: CASSLQRGSNIYEQYF

J: TRBJ1-4
size: once
D: -
V: TRBV6-5
DNA: TGTGCCAGCAGTTTTACGGGGGCTGGTGAAAAACTGTTTTTT
CDR3: CASSFTGAGEKLFF

J: TRBJ1-6
size: many
D: TRBD1
V: TRBV7-3
DNA: TGTGCCAGCAGCTTAACCGGGGACAGTCTTAATTCACCCCTCCACTTT
CDR3: CASSLTGDSLNSPLHF

J: TRBJ2-7
size: many
D: TRBD1
V: TRBV7-2
DNA: TGTGCCAGCAGCTTAGCAGGACAGGTGACCTACGAGCAGTACTTC
CDR3: CASSLAGQVTYEQYF

J: TRBJ1-4
size: few
D: -
V: TRBV20-1
DNA: TGCAGTGCTACCCGGGACGGACGTAATGAAAAACTGTTTTTT
CDR3: CSATRDGRNEKLFF

J: TRBJ2-7
size: -
D: -
V: TRBV27
DNA: TGTGCCACCTCACCGGGACTGGCGCGAGAGCAGTACTTC
CDR3: CATSPGLAREQYF

J: TRBJ1-6
size: few
D: TRBD1
V: TRBV7-9
DNA: TGTGCCAGCAGCCGACTAGGACAGGACTATTCACCCCTCCACTTT
CDR3: CASSRLGQDYSPLHF

J: TRBJ2-1
size: -
D: TRBD2
V: TRBV19
DNA: TGTGCCAGTACTAGCGGGGGGGCTCATGAGCAGTTCTTC
CDR3: CASTSGGAHEQFF

J: TRBJ2-7
size: -
D: TRBD2
V: TRBV20-1
DNA: TGCAGTGCTAGGCCAACTAGCGGGGGTAGTTACGAGCAGTACTTC
CDR3: CSARPTSGGSYEQYF

J: TRBJ2-2
size: -
D: -
V: TRBV10-3
DNA: TGTGCCATCAGTGAGTCCGAACCGGGACAAAGGGGCGGGGAGCTGTTTTTT
CDR3: CAISESEPGQRGGELFF

J: TRBJ2-1
size: -
D: TRBD2
V: TRBV19
DNA: TGTGCCAGTACCAGCGGGGTGAGCTCCTACAATGAGCAGTTCTTC
CDR3: CASTSGVSSYNEQFF

J: TRBJ2-5
size: once
D: TRBD1
V: TRBV29-1
DNA: TGCAGCGTTTGGGGAATTTCCGAGACAGGGCTACAAGAGACCCAGTACTTC
CDR3: CSVWGISETGLQETQYF

J: TRBJ1-4
size: -
D: -
V: TRBV28
DNA: TGTGCCAGCAGCTCCTTCGGGGGAGGCACTAATGAAAAACTGTTTTTT
CDR3: CASSSFGGGTNEKLFF

J: TRBJ2-3
size: -
D: -
V: TRBV12-3/TRBV12-4
DNA: TGTGCCAGCATAGTAAGCACAGATACGCAGTATTTT
CDR3: CASIVSTDTQYF

J: TRBJ2-5
size: -
D: TRBD1
V: TRBV29-1
DNA: TGCAGCGTTGAAGAAAGGGACAGTCAAGAGACCCAGTACTTC
CDR3: CSVEERDSQETQYF

J: TRBJ2-7
size: -
D: TRBD1
V: TRBV5-6
DNA: TGTGCCAGCAGCTCCAATACCGCCCTCGGGACAGCCGTAGATAGGGACGAGCAGTACTTC
CDR3: CASSSNTALGTAVDRDEQYF

J: TRBJ2-3
size: -
D: -
V: TRBV2
DNA: TGTGCCGGCAGTGCGCTTAACACAGATACGCAGTATTTT
CDR3: CAGSALNTDTQYF

J: TRBJ2-3
size: once
D: TRBD2
V: TRBV10-3
DNA: TGTGCCAGCCAGCCGGGGGGGCCGGTATATACGAAGTATTTT
CDR3: CASQPGGPVYTKYF

J: TRBJ1-5
size: -
D: -
V: TRBV15
DNA: TGTGCCACCAGCAGAGCAGCGGGAGTCGGCAATCAGCCCCAGCATTTT
CDR3: CATSRAAGVGNQPQHF

J: TRBJ1-1
size: few
D: -
V: TRBV6-1
DNA: TGTGCCAGCAGTCCCGGGTCTAGGACAGAGAGGAACACTGAAGCTTTCTTT
CDR3: CASSPGSRTERNTEAFF

J: TRBJ1-1
size: once
D: -
V: TRBV12-3/TRBV12-4
DNA: TGTGCCAGCAATTCTGGGCGGGGCACCCAGTTCGCTGAAGCTTTCTTT
CDR3: CASNSGRGTQFAEAFF

J: TRBJ1-3
size: few
D: -
V: TRBV6-6
DNA: TGTGCCAGCAGTGCACCTCCGGACGGAGGAAACACCATATATTTT
CDR3: CASSAPPDGGNTIYF

J: TRBJ2-7
size: few
D: TRBD2
V: TRBV20-1
DNA: TGCAGTGCTAGAGATCTCGGGACTACCCTCTCCTACGAGCAGTACTTC
CDR3: CSARDLGTTLSYEQYF

J: TRBJ1-1
size: few
D: -
V: TRBV28
DNA: TGTGCCAGCAGTTTCGGGGGGGCCGGGGGCACTGAAGCTTTCTTT
CDR3: CASSFGGAGGTEAFF

J: TRBJ1-2
size: few
D: TRBD1
V: TRBV28
DNA: TGTGCCGGGATGGGGGCGAGGACAGGGGGCATTGGCTACACCTTC
CDR3: CAGMGARTGGIGYTF

J: TRBJ2-1
size: few
D: -
V: TRBV7-9
DNA: TGTGCCAGCAGCTTAACACTCTCCTACAATGAGCAGTTCTTC
CDR3: CASSLTLSYNEQFF

J: TRBJ1-5
size: few
D: -
V: TRBV12-3/TRBV12-4
DNA: TGTGCCAGCACCCCTTCTGGGGACCCTCAGCCCCAGCATTTT
CDR3: CASTPSGDPQPQHF

J: TRBJ2-5
size: -
D: TRBD2
V: TRBV7-9
DNA: TGTGCCAGCAATTTAGACCCACTGCGGGGGCAAGAGACCCAGTACTTC
CDR3: CASNLDPLRGQETQYF

J: TRBJ2-6
size: -
D: TRBD1
V: TRBV19
DNA: TGTGCCAGTAGTCCTCGGACAGGGTCAGGGGCCAACGTCCTGACTTTC
CDR3: CASSPRTGSGANVLTF

J: TRBJ2-3
size: few
D: -
V: TRBV4-3
DNA: TGCGCCAGCAGCCAAGGACCTACTTTGGCTAGCACAGATACGCAGTATTTT
CDR3: CASSQGPTLASTDTQYF

J: TRBJ1-5
size: few
D: -
V: TRBV6-1
DNA: TGTGCCAGCAGTGTATCAGGCGTAAACCAGCCCCAGCATTTT
CDR3: CASSVSGVNQPQHF

J: TRBJ2-5
size: few
D: -
V: TRBV28
DNA: TGTGCCAGCAGTTTAGATGTTTTGGCCCACGGGGCCCAGTACTTC
CDR3: CASSLDVLAHGAQYF

J: TRBJ2-2
size: few
D: TRBD1
V: TRBV7-2
DNA: TGTGCCAGCAGCCCCCGTGGACAGGGGGCACAGTTTGGCGGGGAGCTGTTTTTT
CDR3: CASSPRGQGAQFGGELFF

J: TRBJ2-1
size: few
D: -
V: TRBV9
DNA: TGTGCCAGCAGCGTAGGGCTTAACAATGAGCAGTTCTTC
CDR3: CASSVGLNNEQFF

J: TRBJ2-1
size: few
D: -
V: TRBV6-1
DNA: TGTGCCAGCAGCGGAGGGGGGGCCTACAATGAGCAGTTCTTC
CDR3: CASSGGGAYNEQFF